The TCR beta chain described here comes from a study of human T cells and chemical hapten exposure. Across the whole study: Variation in per-sample TCR yields came mainly from small pooled library volume differences. General study points: No alteration of TCRs above 1 in 1000 frequency was seen with DPC sensitization.

As to time point: healthy volunteer bleed at 6 weeks. The template was total RNA from unfractionated whole blood. The library tagged each cDNA molecule with unique molecular identifiers. In the authors' methods: Samples ranged from 23,224 to 690,600 TCRs, with a median of about 96,000. A single record per CDR3 protein comes from TCRdb applying MiXCR to the RACE reads. The authors' filters were not applied to this entry. The sample yields about 65,000 distinct CDR3 sequences, around 6.5% seen once. Germline values: CDR1 SGHDT, CDR2 YYEEEE. V shed 6 bases and J 7 bases; nucleotides not matched to a gene: 9. The CDR3 contains 13 residues. Concerning this clonotype itself: Its specificity is not known.

Sequencing was performed on whole blood. The TCR originated in a female donor in good health. Some clones in this sample may be carry-over from other donors' samples. J is TRBJ2-7 and V is TRBV5-6; 8 nucleotides agree with TRBD1. The CDR3: CASTLTGVGEQYF. DNA of the CDR3: TGTGCCAGCACGTTGACAGGGGTGGGGGAGCAGTACTTC.